A selection of T cell receptor beta chains follows, all from one sample in a study of shared clonotypes between healthy human individuals. Using immunoSEQ multiplex PCR, the repertoire was profiled, and TCRdb retains in-frame clones only, with some absent. The sample consists of about 1.5 million clones, more than 95% of them appearing once. Specimen: naive CD4+ T cells sorted from blood. These receptors were obtained from a man aged 25-40 years in good health. Both conserved end residues are part of each CDR3. The order of the fields is CDR3 protein, CDR3 DNA, D gene, V gene, J gene, clone size. A D gene is named only where the DNA matches it firmly. Not all rows give a size; the values are once, few, many and, for expanded clones, a class.

CDR3 protein: CASSSSLAGVSEQFF
CDR3 DNA: TGTGCCAGTAGTAGTTCGCTAGCGGGAGTCAGTGAGCAGTTCTTC
D gene: TRBD2
V gene: TRBV19
J gene: TRBJ2-1
clone size: -

CDR3 protein: CASSLSTTGKAFF
CDR3 DNA: TGTGCCAGCAGTTTATCGACCACAGGGAAGGCTTTCTTT
D gene: -
V gene: TRBV27
J gene: TRBJ1-1
clone size: -

CDR3 protein: CASMGAALPGGKLFF
CDR3 DNA: TGTGCCAGCATGGGGGCCGCACTTCCCGGTGGAAAACTGTTTTTT
D gene: -
V gene: TRBV28
J gene: TRBJ1-4
clone size: -

CDR3 protein: CASSLPQGQGAKNIQYF
CDR3 DNA: TGTGCCAGCAGTTTACCCCAGGGGCAGGGTGCCAAAAACATTCAGTACTTC
D gene: -
V gene: TRBV28
J gene: TRBJ2-4
clone size: -

CDR3 protein: CASSIRTGRVGRYTEAFF
CDR3 DNA: TGTGCCAGCAGCATACGGACAGGGAGAGTTGGGAGGTACACTGAAGCTTTCTTT
D gene: TRBD1
V gene: TRBV7-9
J gene: TRBJ1-1
clone size: -

CDR3 protein: CASSLGRSGSYEQYF
CDR3 DNA: TGTGCCAGCAGTTTAGGTCGGTCGGGATCCTACGAGCAGTACTTC
D gene: -
V gene: TRBV28
J gene: TRBJ2-7
clone size: -

CDR3 protein: CASSTKLSGSGETQYF
CDR3 DNA: TGTGCCAGCAGCACAAAACTTAGCGGGTCGGGGGAGACCCAGTACTTC
D gene: TRBD2
V gene: TRBV5-4
J gene: TRBJ2-5
clone size: -

CDR3 protein: CACQAGAYEQYF
CDR3 DNA: TGTGCCTGCCAAGCTGGAGCCTACGAGCAGTACTTC
D gene: -
V gene: TRBV13
J gene: TRBJ2-7
clone size: -

CDR3 protein: CASSLNRGLTYGYTF
CDR3 DNA: TGCGCCAGCAGCTTGAACAGGGGCCTGACCTATGGCTACACCTTC
D gene: TRBD1
V gene: TRBV5-1
J gene: TRBJ1-2
clone size: -

CDR3 protein: CALSRGMGGNIQYF
CDR3 DNA: TGTGCCCTATCCAGGGGTATGGGGGGAAACATTCAGTACTTC
D gene: -
V gene: TRBV30
J gene: TRBJ2-4
clone size: -

CDR3 protein: CASSRRLTRSSTDTQYF
CDR3 DNA: TGTGCCAGCAGCCGCCGACTGACGAGATCTAGCACAGATACGCAGTATTTT
D gene: -
V gene: TRBV7-6
J gene: TRBJ2-3
clone size: -

CDR3 protein: CASRSRDRVSYEQYF
CDR3 DNA: TGTGCCAGCCGGTCCCGGGACAGGGTCTCCTACGAGCAGTACTTC
D gene: TRBD1
V gene: TRBV2
J gene: TRBJ2-7
clone size: -

CDR3 protein: CAISRGINSNQPQHF
CDR3 DNA: TGTGCCATCAGTCGGGGCATAAATAGCAATCAGCCCCAGCATTTT
D gene: -
V gene: TRBV10-3
J gene: TRBJ1-5
clone size: -

CDR3 protein: CASSLISTSGRKNTGELFF
CDR3 DNA: TGTGCCAGCAGCTTAATAAGCACTAGCGGGAGGAAGAACACCGGGGAGCTGTTTTTT
D gene: TRBD2
V gene: TRBV7-3
J gene: TRBJ2-2
clone size: -

CDR3 protein: CASSSGEVALREQFF
CDR3 DNA: TGTGCCAGCAGCTCGGGGGAGGTGGCACTCAGGGAGCAGTTCTTC
D gene: -
V gene: TRBV5-4
J gene: TRBJ2-1
clone size: -

CDR3 protein: CASSFARNYEQYF
CDR3 DNA: TGTGCCAGCAGTTTTGCCAGAAACTACGAGCAGTACTTC
D gene: -
V gene: TRBV6-5
J gene: TRBJ2-7
clone size: once

CDR3 protein: CASSFRDPAGNEQFF
CDR3 DNA: TGCGCCAGCAGCTTCCGGGACCCCGCAGGCAATGAGCAGTTCTTC
D gene: -
V gene: TRBV5-1
J gene: TRBJ2-1
clone size: once

CDR3 protein: CSVERGINTEAFF
CDR3 DNA: TGCAGCGTTGAAAGAGGGATAAACACTGAAGCTTTCTTT
D gene: -
V gene: TRBV29-1
J gene: TRBJ1-1
clone size: -

CDR3 protein: CASSIVGRREIFYEQFF
CDR3 DNA: TGTGCCAGTAGTATAGTCGGAAGGCGGGAGATTTTCTATGAGCAGTTCTTC
D gene: TRBD2
V gene: TRBV19
J gene: TRBJ2-1
clone size: -

CDR3 protein: CASSLVGGSDYGYTF
CDR3 DNA: TGTGCCAGCAGCTTGGTAGGGGGATCGGACTATGGCTACACCTTC
D gene: -
V gene: TRBV5-6
J gene: TRBJ1-2
clone size: -

CDR3 protein: CASSPKGGSTDTQYF
CDR3 DNA: TGTGCCAGCTCACCAAAGGGGGGTAGCACAGATACGCAGTATTTT
D gene: -
V gene: TRBV18
J gene: TRBJ2-3
clone size: -

CDR3 protein: CASSIADLSYEQYF
CDR3 DNA: TGTGCCAGTAGTATAGCCGATCTCTCCTACGAGCAGTACTTC
D gene: -
V gene: TRBV19
J gene: TRBJ2-7
clone size: -

CDR3 protein: CASSPGTSGSGEQFF
CDR3 DNA: TGTGCCAGCTCACCGGGGACTAGCGGGAGCGGTGAGCAGTTCTTC
D gene: TRBD2
V gene: TRBV18
J gene: TRBJ2-1
clone size: -

CDR3 protein: CASGHSGNTEAFF
CDR3 DNA: TGCGCCAGCGGACACAGTGGGAACACTGAAGCTTTCTTT
D gene: -
V gene: TRBV5-1
J gene: TRBJ1-1
clone size: -

CDR3 protein: CASRSNLGRNTEAFF
CDR3 DNA: TGTGCCAGCAGATCGAACTTGGGTCGTAACACTGAAGCTTTCTTT
D gene: -
V gene: TRBV6-5
J gene: TRBJ1-1
clone size: -

CDR3 protein: CASSLVGGEETQYF
CDR3 DNA: TGTGCCAGCAGCTTGGTGGGGGGGGAAGAGACCCAGTACTTC
D gene: TRBD2
V gene: TRBV5-4
J gene: TRBJ2-5
clone size: once

CDR3 protein: CASSLRISPTDTQYF
CDR3 DNA: TGTGCCAGCAGCTTAAGGATCTCTCCCACAGATACGCAGTATTTT
D gene: -
V gene: TRBV11-3
J gene: TRBJ2-3
clone size: few

CDR3 protein: CASSLAGASGTHEQYF
CDR3 DNA: TGTGCCAGCAGCTTGGCAGGGGCTAGCGGTACCCACGAGCAGTACTTC
D gene: -
V gene: TRBV5-4
J gene: TRBJ2-7
clone size: -

CDR3 protein: CASSLASGRGNEQFF
CDR3 DNA: TGCGCCAGCAGCTTGGCTAGCGGGAGGGGCAATGAGCAGTTCTTC
D gene: TRBD2
V gene: TRBV5-1
J gene: TRBJ2-1
clone size: -

CDR3 protein: CASSIGGTSGRISYEQYF
CDR3 DNA: TGTGCCAGTAGTATCGGGGGGACTAGCGGGAGGATCTCCTACGAGCAGTACTTC
D gene: TRBD2
V gene: TRBV19
J gene: TRBJ2-7
clone size: -

CDR3 protein: CASSPPGVRTGELFF
CDR3 DNA: TGTGCCAGCAGTCCTCCCGGGGTCCGCACCGGGGAGCTGTTTTTT
D gene: -
V gene: TRBV6-5
J gene: TRBJ2-2
clone size: -

CDR3 protein: CASSQGSLVNEKLFF
CDR3 DNA: TGCGCCAGCAGCCAAGGATCTCTAGTTAATGAAAAACTGTTTTTT
D gene: -
V gene: TRBV4-3
J gene: TRBJ1-4
clone size: -

CDR3 protein: CASSYAGLGTNNEQFF
CDR3 DNA: TGTGCCAGCAGTTACGCGGGACTCGGGACCAACAATGAGCAGTTCTTC
D gene: -
V gene: TRBV6-5
J gene: TRBJ2-1
clone size: -